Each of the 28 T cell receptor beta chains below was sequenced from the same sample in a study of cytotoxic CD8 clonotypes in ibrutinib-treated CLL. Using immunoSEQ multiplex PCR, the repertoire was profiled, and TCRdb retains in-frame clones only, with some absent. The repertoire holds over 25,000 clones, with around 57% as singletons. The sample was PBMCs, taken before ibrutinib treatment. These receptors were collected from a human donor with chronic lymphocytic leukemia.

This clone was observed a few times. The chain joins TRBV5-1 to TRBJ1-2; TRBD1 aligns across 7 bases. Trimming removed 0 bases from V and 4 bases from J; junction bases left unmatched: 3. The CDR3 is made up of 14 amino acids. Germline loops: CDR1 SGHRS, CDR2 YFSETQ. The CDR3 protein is CASSLEGAGYGYTF. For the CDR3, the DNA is TGCGCCAGCAGCTTGGAGGGGGCCGGCTATGGCTACACCTTC.

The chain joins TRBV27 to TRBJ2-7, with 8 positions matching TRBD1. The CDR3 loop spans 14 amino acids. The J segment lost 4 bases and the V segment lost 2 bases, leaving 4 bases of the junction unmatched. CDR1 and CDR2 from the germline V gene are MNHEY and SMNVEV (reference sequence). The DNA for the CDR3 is TGTGCCAGCAGTTTAGCAGGGGGCAGGTACGAGCAGTACTTC. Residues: CASSLAGGRYEQYF.

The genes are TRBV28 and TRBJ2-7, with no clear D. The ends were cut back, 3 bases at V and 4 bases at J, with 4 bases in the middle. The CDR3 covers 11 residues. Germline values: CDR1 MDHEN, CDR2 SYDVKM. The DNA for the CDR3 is TGTGCCAGCAGTTTGTGGTACGAGCAGTACTTC. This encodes CASSLWYEQYF.

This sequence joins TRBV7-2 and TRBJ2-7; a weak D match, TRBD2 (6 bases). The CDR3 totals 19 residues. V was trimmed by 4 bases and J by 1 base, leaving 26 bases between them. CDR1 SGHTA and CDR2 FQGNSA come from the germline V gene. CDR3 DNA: TGTGCCAGCAGCTATAGCATCCTTGGAGGGGCAGTCGGATCCTACGAGCAGTACTTC. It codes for CASSYSILGGAVGSYEQYF.

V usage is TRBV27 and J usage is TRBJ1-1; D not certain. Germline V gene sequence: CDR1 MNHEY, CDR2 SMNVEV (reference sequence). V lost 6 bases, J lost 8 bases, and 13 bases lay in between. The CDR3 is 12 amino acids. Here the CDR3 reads CASSAPDLEAFF. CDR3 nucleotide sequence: TGTGCCAGCAGCGCACCCGACCTAGAAGCTTTCTTT.

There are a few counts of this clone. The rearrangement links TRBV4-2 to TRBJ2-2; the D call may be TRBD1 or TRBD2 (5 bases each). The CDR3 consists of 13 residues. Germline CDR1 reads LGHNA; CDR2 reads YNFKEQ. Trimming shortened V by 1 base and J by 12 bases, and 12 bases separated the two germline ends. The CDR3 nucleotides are TGTGCCAGCAGCCAAGGGAGGACGGGGCAGCTGTTTTTT. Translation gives CASSQGRTGQLFF.

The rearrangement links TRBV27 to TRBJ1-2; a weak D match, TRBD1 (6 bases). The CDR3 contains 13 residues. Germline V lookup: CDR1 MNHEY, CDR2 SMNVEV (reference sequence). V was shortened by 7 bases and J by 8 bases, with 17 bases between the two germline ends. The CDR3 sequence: CASKLRGGFGYTF. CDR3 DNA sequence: TGTGCCAGCAAACTCCGAGGGGGGTTCGGCTACACCTTC.

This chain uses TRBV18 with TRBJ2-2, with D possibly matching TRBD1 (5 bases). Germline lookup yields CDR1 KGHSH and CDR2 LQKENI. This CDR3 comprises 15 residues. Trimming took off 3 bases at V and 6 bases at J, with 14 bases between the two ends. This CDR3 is CASSPLDDSSGELFF. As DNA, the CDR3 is TGTGCCAGCTCACCTCTGGACGACAGTTCCGGGGAGCTGTTTTTT.

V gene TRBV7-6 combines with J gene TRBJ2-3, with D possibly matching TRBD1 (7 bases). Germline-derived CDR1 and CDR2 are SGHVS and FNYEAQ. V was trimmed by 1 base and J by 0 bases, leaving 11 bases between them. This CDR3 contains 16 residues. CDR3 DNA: TGTGCCAGCAGCTTAGAACAGGGGACTAGCACAGATACGCAGTATTTT. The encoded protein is CASSLEQGTSTDTQYF. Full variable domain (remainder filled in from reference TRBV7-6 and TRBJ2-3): GAGVSQSPRYKVTKRGQDVALRCDPISGHVSLYWYRQALGQGPEFLTYFNYEAQQDKSGLPNDRFSAERPEGSISTLTIQRTEQRDSAMYRCASSLEQGTSTDTQYFGPGTRLTVL.

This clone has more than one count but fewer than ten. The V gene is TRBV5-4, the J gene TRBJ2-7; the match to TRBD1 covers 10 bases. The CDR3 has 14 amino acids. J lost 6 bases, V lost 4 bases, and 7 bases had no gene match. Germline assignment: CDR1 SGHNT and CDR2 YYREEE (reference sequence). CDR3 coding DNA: TGTGCCAGCAGCCGACAGGGGGCGCCGGGCGAGCAGTACTTC. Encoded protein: CASSRQGAPGEQYF.

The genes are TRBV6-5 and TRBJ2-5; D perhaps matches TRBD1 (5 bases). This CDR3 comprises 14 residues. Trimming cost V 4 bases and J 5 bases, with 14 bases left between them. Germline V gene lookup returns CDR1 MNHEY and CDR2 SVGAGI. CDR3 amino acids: CASSSGQGMETQYF. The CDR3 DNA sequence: TGTGCCAGCAGTTCCGGGCAGGGAATGGAGACCCAGTACTTC.

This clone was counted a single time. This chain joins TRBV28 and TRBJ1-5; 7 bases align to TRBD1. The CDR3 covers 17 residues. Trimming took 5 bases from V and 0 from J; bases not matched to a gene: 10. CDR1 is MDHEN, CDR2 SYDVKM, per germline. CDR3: CASSLPGGPNSNQPQHF. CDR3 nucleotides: TGTGCCAGCAGTCTCCCAGGGGGGCCCAATAGCAATCAGCCCCAGCATTTT.

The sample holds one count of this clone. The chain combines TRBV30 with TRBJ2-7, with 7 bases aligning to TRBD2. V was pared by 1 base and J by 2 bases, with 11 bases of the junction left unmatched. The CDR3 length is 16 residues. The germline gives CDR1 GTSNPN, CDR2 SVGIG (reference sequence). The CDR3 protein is CAWSGFGTTHPYEQYF. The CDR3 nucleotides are TGTGCCTGGAGTGGATTTGGGACTACGCATCCCTACGAGCAGTACTTC.

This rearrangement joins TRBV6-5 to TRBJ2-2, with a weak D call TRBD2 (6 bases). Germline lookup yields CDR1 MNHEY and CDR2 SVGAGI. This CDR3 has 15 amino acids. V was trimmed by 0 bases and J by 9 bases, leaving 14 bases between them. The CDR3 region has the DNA TGTGCCAGCAGTTACTCGAGCTCCGGCGGGAGGGAGCTGTTTTTT. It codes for CASSYSSSGGRELFF.

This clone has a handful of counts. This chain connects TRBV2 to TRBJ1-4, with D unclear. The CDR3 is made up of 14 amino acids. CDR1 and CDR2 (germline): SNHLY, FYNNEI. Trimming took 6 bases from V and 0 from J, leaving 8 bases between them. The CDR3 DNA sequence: TGTGCCAGCAGGGGAGGCCCAACTAATGAAAAACTGTTTTTT. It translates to CASRGGPTNEKLFF.

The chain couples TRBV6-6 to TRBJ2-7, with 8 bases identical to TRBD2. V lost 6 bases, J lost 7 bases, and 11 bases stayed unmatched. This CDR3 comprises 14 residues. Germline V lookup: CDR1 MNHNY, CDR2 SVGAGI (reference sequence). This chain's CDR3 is CASSHAGGGGEQYF. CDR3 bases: TGTGCCAGCAGCCACGCGGGGGGCGGAGGGGAGCAGTACTTC.

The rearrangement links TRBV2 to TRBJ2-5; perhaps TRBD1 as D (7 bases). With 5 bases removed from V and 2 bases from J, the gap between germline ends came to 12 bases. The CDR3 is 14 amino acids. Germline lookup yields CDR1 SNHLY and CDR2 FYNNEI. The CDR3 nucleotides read TGTGCCAGCAGTAAACAGGGGAGGCAAGAGACCCAGTACTTC. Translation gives CASSKQGRQETQYF. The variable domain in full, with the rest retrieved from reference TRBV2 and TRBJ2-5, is EPEVTQTPSHQVTQMGQEVILRCVPISNHLYFYWYRQILGQKVEFLVSFYNNEISEKSEIFDDQFSVERPDGSNFTLKIRSTKLEDSAMYFCASSKQGRQETQYFGPGTRLLVL.

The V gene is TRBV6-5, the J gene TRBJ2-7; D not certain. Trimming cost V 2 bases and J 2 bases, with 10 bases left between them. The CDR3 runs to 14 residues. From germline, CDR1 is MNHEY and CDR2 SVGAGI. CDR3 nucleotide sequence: TGTGCCAGCAGTTACGCCACTGCGACCTACGAGCAGTACTTC. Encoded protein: CASSYATATYEQYF.

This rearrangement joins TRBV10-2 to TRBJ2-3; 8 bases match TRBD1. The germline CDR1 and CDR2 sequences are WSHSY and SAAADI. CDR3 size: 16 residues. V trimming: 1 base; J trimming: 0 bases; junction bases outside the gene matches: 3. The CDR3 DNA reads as TGCGCCAGCAGTGAGTGGACAGGGAGTAGCACAGATACGCAGTATTTT. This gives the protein CASSEWTGSSTDTQYF.

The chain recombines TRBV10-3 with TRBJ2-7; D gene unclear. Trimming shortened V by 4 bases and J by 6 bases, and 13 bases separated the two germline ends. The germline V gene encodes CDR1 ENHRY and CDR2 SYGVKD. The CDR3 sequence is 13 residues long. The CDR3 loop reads CAISGVYLSEQYF. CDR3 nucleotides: TGTGCCATCAGTGGCGTGTATCTGTCCGAGCAGTACTTC.

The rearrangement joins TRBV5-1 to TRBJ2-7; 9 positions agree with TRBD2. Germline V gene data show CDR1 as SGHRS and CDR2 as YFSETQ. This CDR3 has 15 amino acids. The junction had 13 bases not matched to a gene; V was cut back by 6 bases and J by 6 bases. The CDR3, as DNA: TGCGCCAGCACCGTGGTCGCGGGGGGGCGGGGCGAGCAGTACTTC. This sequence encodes CASTVVAGGRGEQYF.

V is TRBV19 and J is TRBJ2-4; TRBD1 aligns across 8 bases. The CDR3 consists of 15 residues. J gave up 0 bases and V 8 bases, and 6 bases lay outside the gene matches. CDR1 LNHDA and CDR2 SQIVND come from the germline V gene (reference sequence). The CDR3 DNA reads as TGTGCCAGTCTCGACAGGGGCTTAGCCAAAAACATTCAGTACTTC. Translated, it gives CASLDRGLAKNIQYF.

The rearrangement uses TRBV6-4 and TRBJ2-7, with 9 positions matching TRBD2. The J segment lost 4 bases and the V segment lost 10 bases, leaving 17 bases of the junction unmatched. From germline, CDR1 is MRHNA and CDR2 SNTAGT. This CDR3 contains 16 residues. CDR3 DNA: TGTGCCACCCTTCCCTCCTTGGCGGGGGGGCGGTACGAGCAGTACTTC. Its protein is CATLPSLAGGRYEQYF.

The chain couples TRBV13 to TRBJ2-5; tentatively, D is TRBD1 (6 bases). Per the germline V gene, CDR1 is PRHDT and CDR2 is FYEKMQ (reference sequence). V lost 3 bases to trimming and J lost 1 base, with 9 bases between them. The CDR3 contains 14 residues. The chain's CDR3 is CASSLLGAQETQYF. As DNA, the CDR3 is TGTGCCAGCAGCTTGTTGGGGGCCCAAGAGACCCAGTACTTC.

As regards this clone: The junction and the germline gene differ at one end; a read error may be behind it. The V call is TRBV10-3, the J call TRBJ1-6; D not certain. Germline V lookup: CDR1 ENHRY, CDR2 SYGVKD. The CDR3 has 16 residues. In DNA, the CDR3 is TGTGCCAGCAGTACTCAGCCCAGTCCGGTGGGTTCACCCCTCCACTTT. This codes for CASSTQPSPVGSPLHF.

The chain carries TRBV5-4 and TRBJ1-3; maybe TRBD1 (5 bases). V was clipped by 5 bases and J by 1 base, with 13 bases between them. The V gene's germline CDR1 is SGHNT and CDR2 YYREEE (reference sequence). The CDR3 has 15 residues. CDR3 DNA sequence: TGTGCCAGCAGTACAAACCGGGGGTCTGGAAACACCATATATTTT. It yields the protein CASSTNRGSGNTIYF.

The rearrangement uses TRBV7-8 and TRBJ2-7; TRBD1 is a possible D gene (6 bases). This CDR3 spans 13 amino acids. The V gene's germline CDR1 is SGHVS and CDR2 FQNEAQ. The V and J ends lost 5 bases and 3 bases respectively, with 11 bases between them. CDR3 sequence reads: CASSPRGSYEQYF. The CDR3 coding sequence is TGTGCCAGCAGCCCCAGGGGCAGCTACGAGCAGTACTTC.

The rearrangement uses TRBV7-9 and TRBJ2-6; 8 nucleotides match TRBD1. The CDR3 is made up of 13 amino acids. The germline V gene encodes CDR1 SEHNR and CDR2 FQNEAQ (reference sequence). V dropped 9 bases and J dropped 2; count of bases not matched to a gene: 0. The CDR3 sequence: CARDRAGANVLTF. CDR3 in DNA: TGTGCCAGGGACAGGGCTGGGGCCAACGTCCTGACTTTC.